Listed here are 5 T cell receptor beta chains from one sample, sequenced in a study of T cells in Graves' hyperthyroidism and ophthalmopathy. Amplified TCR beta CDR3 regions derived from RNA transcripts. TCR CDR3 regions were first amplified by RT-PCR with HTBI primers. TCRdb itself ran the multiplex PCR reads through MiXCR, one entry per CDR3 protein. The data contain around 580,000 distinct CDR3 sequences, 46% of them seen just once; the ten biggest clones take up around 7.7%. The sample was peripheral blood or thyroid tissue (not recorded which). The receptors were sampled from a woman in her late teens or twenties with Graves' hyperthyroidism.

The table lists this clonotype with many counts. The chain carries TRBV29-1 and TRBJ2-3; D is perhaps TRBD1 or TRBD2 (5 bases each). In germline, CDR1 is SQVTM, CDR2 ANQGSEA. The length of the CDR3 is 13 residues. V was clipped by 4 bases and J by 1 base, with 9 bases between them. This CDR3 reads CSVVGDRTDTQYF. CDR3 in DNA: TGCAGCGTTGTAGGGGACCGCACAGATACGCAGTATTTT.

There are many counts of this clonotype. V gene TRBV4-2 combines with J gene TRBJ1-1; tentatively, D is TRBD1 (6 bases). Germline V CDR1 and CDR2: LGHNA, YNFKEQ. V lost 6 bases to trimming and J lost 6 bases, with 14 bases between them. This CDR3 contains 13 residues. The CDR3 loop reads CASSSTGTAEAFF. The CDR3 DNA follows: TGTGCCAGCAGTTCTACAGGGACCGCTGAAGCTTTCTTT.

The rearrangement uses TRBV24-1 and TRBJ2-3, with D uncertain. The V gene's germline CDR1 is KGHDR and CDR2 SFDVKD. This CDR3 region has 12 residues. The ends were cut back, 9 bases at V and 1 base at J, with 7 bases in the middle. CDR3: CATQDRTDTQYF. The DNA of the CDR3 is TGTGCCACCCAGGACCGCACAGATACGCAGTATTTT.

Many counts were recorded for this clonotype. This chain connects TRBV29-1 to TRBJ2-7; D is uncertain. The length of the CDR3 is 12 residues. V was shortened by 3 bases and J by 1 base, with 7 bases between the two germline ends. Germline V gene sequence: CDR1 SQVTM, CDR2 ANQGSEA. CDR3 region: CSVESRSYEQYF. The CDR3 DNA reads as TGCAGCGTTGAGTCCAGGTCCTACGAGCAGTACTTC.

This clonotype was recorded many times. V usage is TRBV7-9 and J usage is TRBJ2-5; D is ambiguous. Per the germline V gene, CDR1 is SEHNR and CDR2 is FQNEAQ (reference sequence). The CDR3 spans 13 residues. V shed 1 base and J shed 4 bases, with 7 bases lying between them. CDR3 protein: CASSLVSGETQYF. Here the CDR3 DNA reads TGTGCCAGCAGCTTAGTCTCGGGAGAGACCCAGTACTTC.